This T cell receptor beta chain was sequenced for a study of metastatic and nonmetastatic thyroid tumors. Study context: Thyroid patients, malignant and benign, had repertoires compared across blood and tumor or nodule tissue. Findings and caveats of the study: In both blood and tumor samples, TCR beta diversity was reported significantly higher for malignant than benign nodules.

The J segment lost 0 bases and the V segment lost 6 bases, leaving 6 bases of the junction unmatched. CDR1 and CDR2 from the germline V gene are DFQATT and SNEGSKA (reference sequence). The CDR3 extends over 15 amino acids. Patients were all untreated before their thyroid surgery. About this clone: No antigen is known for it.

Original methodology: CDR3 was compared across clinicopathological groups, and the resulting differences were used to build a distant-metastasis classifier for papillary thyroid cancer. TCRdb used MiXCR to call clones anew from the PCR reads. V and J calls and clone size were set by TCRdb, not the authors. The table lists about 27,000 clones, around a sixth of them singletons. The chain recombines TRBV20-1 with TRBJ2-5, with 11 bases matching TRBD2. The material sequenced was blood. The TCR sequence derives from a male donor with papillary thyroid cancer or a benign thyroid nodule (not recorded which). Some clones in this sample may be carry-over from other donors' samples. The CDR3 is CSAKRLAGNQETQYF. In DNA form, the CDR3 reads TGCAGTGCCAAAAGACTAGCGGGAAACCAAGAGACCCAGTACTTC.